The 2 T cell receptor beta chains presented below share a single source sample, sequenced in a study of post-analysis software for immune sequencing data. Each TCR beta cDNA library carried unique molecular identifiers. TCRdb re-called the PCR reads through MiXCR, storing one row per CDR3 protein. This sample has roughly 600,000 distinct CDR3 sequences, with 44% found just once. The antigens of these receptors remain unknown. The study, taken as a whole, reports: TRBV segments more frequent in patients than in controls numbered five and included TRBV5-6, TRBV5-1 and TRBV20-1.

Sample: blood. The source is a girl aged 10-17 years with multiple sclerosis.

V is TRBV27 and J is TRBJ2-2; D may be TRBD1 or TRBD2 (5 bases each). Germline loops: CDR1 MNHEY, CDR2 SMNVEV (reference sequence). V gave up 4 bases and J gave up 6 bases, with 12 bases separating them. CDR3 length: 14 residues. The CDR3 is CASSSAMGAGELFF. CDR3 coding DNA: TGTGCCAGCAGTTCGGCCATGGGGGCCGGGGAGCTGTTTTTT.

The chain couples TRBV29-1 to TRBJ1-1; D is perhaps TRBD1 (6 bases). CDR1 is SQVTM, CDR2 ANQGSEA, per germline. The CDR3 is 10 amino acids. V was trimmed by 8 bases and J by 10 bases, leaving 14 bases between them. CDR3 in amino acids: CSTGGHPAFF. For the CDR3, the DNA is TGCAGCACCGGGGGACATCCAGCTTTCTTT. The full variable domain, its missing parts supplied by reference TRBV29-1 and TRBJ1-1, is SAVISQKPSRDICQRGTSLTIQCQVDSQVTMMFWYRQQPGQSLTLIATANQGSEATYESGFVIDKFPISRPNLTFSTLTVSNMSPEDSSIYLCSTGGHPAFFGQGTRLTVV.